One and the same sample provided the 3 T cell receptor beta chains below, sequenced in a study of T cell repertoires in cytomegalovirus infection (dated 2019 in TCRdb). The data were produced on an Illumina HiSeq 1500. Through fastp at Q25 and MiXCR, TCRdb rebuilt clones from the public reads, retaining in-frame beta chains. Entries that share a CDR3 protein sequence are merged under the most common genes and DNA. The sample table lists roughly 990,000 distinct CDR3 sequences, roughly 30% of them with a count of one. Around 15% of the sample is held by the ten biggest clonotypes. No antigen is known for these receptors. According to the study, the label for this sample's treatment or condition signals: in vitro stimulation with specific CMV peptide epitopes to enrich CMV-specific T cells. Sequencing was performed on cultured CD8+ T cells from PBMCs, taken from culture after CMV antigen stimulation. The origin of the receptors is a human donor in good health (CMV status not recorded). Some clones in this sample may be carry-over from other donors' samples.

The chain links TRBV7-9 to TRBJ1-1; D is possibly TRBD1 (6 bases). From germline, CDR1 is SEHNR and CDR2 FQNEAQ (reference sequence). This CDR3 has 14 residues. The V end was cut by 5 bases, the J end by 5 bases, with 15 bases between. The CDR3 DNA follows: TGTGCCAGCAGCGCCGGGAGGGGGGGAACTGAAGCTTTCTTT. Its translation is CASSAGRGGTEAFF.

Many counts were recorded for this clonotype. V is TRBV7-8 and J is TRBJ1-1; D is possibly TRBD1 (5 bases). The CDR3 extends over 17 amino acids. In germline, CDR1 is SGHVS, CDR2 FQNEAQ. The germline V and J ends were trimmed by 4 bases and 7 bases, with 25 bases remaining between them. CDR3 in DNA: TGTGCCAGCAGCTACCCGCGGGAAGGCGGAGCTAGGGGTGAAGCTTTCTTT. Translating gives CASSYPREGGARGEAFF.

This clonotype was counted many times. The chain links TRBV6-2 or TRBV6-3 to TRBJ2-1, with D possibly matching TRBD2 (5 bases). Germline-derived CDR1 and CDR2 are MNHEY and SVGEGT. The CDR3 length is 10 residues. V was clipped by 6 bases and J by 8 bases, with 5 bases between them. CDR3 sequence reads: CASSGDEQFF. As DNA, the CDR3 is TGTGCCAGCAGCGGGGATGAGCAGTTCTTC.